This T cell receptor (beta chain) was observed in a study of cytomegalovirus exposure and HLA in healthy donors. Regarding the study as a whole: Some TCR beta chains (more than 150 of them) were listed as cytomegalovirus-associated. Trimming of TCR beta V- and J-genes showed a link, identified in a later analysis, to a missense DCLRE1C variant.

CDR1 is LNHNV and CDR2 is YYDKDF in the germline V gene (reference sequence). The CDR3 has 18 residues. With 4 bases removed from V and 0 bases from J, the gap between germline ends came to 19 bases. Note on this clone: Its target is not known.

60 Vbeta and 13 Jbeta primers were used in PCR. Clones were sequenced by immunoSEQ multiplex PCR, and TCRdb holds only the in-frame ones, with some missing. The sample includes fewer than 150,000 clones, approximately 85% of them seen just once. The receptor was isolated from a woman in her 30s in good health and CMV-seropositive. What was sequenced was PBMCs. The chain recombines TRBV15 with TRBJ1-5; D is perhaps TRBD1 (6 bases). In DNA form, the CDR3 reads TGTGCCACCAGCACCGAGATCGGGGGGGCTTATAGCAATCAGCCCCAGCATTTT. Translated, it gives CATSTEIGGAYSNQPQHF.